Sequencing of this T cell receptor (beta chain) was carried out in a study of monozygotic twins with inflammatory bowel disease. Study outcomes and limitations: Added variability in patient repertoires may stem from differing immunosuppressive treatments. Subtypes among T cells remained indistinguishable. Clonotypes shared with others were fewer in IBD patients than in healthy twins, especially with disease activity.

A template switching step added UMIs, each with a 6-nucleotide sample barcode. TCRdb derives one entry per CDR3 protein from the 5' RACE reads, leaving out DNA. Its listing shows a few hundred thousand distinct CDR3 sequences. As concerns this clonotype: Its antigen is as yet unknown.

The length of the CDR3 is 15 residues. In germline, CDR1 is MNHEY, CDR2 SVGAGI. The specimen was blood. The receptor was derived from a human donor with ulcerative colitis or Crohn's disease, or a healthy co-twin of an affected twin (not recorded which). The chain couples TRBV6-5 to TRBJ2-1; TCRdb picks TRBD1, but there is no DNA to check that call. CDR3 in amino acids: CASSYDRLSYNEQFF.